The clone carrying this T cell receptor beta chain was seen at least ten times. Its antigen is unknown. TCRdb analysed the multiplex PCR reads with MiXCR anew, one entry per CDR3 protein. Among about 200,000 distinct CDR3 sequences listed, approximately 31% were seen once. Axillary draining lymph nodes of breast cancer patients supplied the node samples. This sample was included in a study of breast tumors, draining lymph nodes, adjacent tissues. Trimming left V 6 bases short and J 3 bases short, with 6 bases between. There are 11 residues in the CDR3. CDR1 and CDR2 from the germline V gene are SNHLY and FYNNEI. Findings and limits, study-wide: Most tumor T cells seemingly derive from lymph node, then expand in tumor. Tumor TCR diversity was below lymph nodes but above nontumor tissue.

The origin of this receptor is a female donor with breast cancer. Some clones in this sample may be carry-over from other donors' samples. This chain uses TRBV2 with TRBJ2-7; D remains unclear. What was sequenced was axillary lymph node tissue. The CDR3 sequence: CASSRHYEQYF. The DNA for the CDR3 is TGTGCCAGCAGCCGCCACTACGAGCAGTACTTC.